This is a list of T cell receptor beta chains from one sample in a study of OX40 agonist ivuxolimab in advanced cancers. Profiled with immunoSEQ multiplex PCR; TCRdb holds only in-frame clones, not every one. The table includes about 66,000 clones, approximately 90% detected once. This specimen was CD4+ or CD8+ T cells sorted from blood, taken in a trial of the OX40 agonist ivuxolimab. The source of these receptors is an adult with an advanced solid tumor such as melanoma, head and neck, liver or kidney cancer. CDR3s include the opening cysteine and the closing phenylalanine or tryptophan. Fields, in order: CDR3 DNA, CDR3 protein, J gene, V gene, D gene, clone size. A D gene is named only where the DNA matches it firmly. Size is omitted from some rows. Given values are once, few, many or a class for expanded clones.

DNA: TGTGCCAGCAGCCGGGAGACAGATACGCAGTATTTT
CDR3: CASSRETDTQYF
J: TRBJ2-3
V: TRBV7-9
D: -
size: -

DNA: TGTGCCGGCCACAGGGGGCCCGGCGAGCAGTACTTC
CDR3: CAGHRGPGEQYF
J: TRBJ2-7
V: TRBV30
D: TRBD1
size: -

DNA: TGTGCCAGCAGCTTAGCGATGGGACATAACAATGAGCAGTTCTTC
CDR3: CASSLAMGHNNEQFF
J: TRBJ2-1
V: TRBV7-8
D: -
size: -

DNA: TGTGCCAGCAGTTTTCTAGCGGACAACACAGATACGCAGTATTTT
CDR3: CASSFLADNTDTQYF
J: TRBJ2-3
V: TRBV4-2
D: TRBD2
size: -

DNA: TGTGCCAGCAGTTACCAGGGTGGCACTGAAGCTTTCTTT
CDR3: CASSYQGGTEAFF
J: TRBJ1-1
V: TRBV6-6
D: -
size: -

DNA: TGTGCCATCAGAAAGGGACAGGGGAACTACGAGCAGTACTTC
CDR3: CAIRKGQGNYEQYF
J: TRBJ2-7
V: TRBV10-3
D: TRBD1
size: -

DNA: TGTGCCAGCAGCTTAACGGGGCTATCGGTTGAAAAACTGTTTTTT
CDR3: CASSLTGLSVEKLFF
J: TRBJ1-4
V: TRBV7-3
D: -
size: -

DNA: TGCGCCAGCAGCCTTGTGACTAGCGGGAAATACGAGCAGTACTTC
CDR3: CASSLVTSGKYEQYF
J: TRBJ2-7
V: TRBV4-1
D: TRBD2
size: -

DNA: TGTGCCAGCTCACCACCGGGACAGGGGACTGAAAAACTGTTTTTT
CDR3: CASSPPGQGTEKLFF
J: TRBJ1-4
V: TRBV18
D: TRBD1
size: -

DNA: TGCGCCAGCAGCGTGTGGACTAGCGGAACCTACGAGCAGTACTTC
CDR3: CASSVWTSGTYEQYF
J: TRBJ2-7
V: TRBV5-1
D: TRBD2
size: -

DNA: TGTGCCAGCAGCTCCACCGGTGGGAACACTGAAGCTTTCTTT
CDR3: CASSSTGGNTEAFF
J: TRBJ1-1
V: TRBV7-3
D: -
size: -

DNA: TGTGCCAGCGAGCGGACAGGGGAGCTGTTTTTT
CDR3: CASERTGELFF
J: TRBJ2-2
V: TRBV2
D: -
size: few

DNA: TGTGCCGGCTTGGGAGGGATGGGCACAGATACGCAGTATTTT
CDR3: CAGLGGMGTDTQYF
J: TRBJ2-3
V: TRBV6-4
D: TRBD2
size: -

DNA: TGCAGCGTCCCTAGGACTAGCGGAGGCTACAATGAGCAGTTCTTC
CDR3: CSVPRTSGGYNEQFF
J: TRBJ2-1
V: TRBV29-1
D: TRBD2
size: -

DNA: TGTGCCAGCAGTGATCCCCCGTCTGCCCGAGGTGAGCAGTTCTTC
CDR3: CASSDPPSARGEQFF
J: TRBJ2-1
V: TRBV6-1
D: -
size: -

DNA: TGCGCCAGCAGCTCAGGGACGTCGGCTCTAGCTAACTATGGCTACACCTTC
CDR3: CASSSGTSALANYGYTF
J: TRBJ1-2
V: TRBV5-1
D: -
size: -

DNA: TGTGCTAGTGGTTTGGTCCCGTCAATAGCGGGAGGAAGGTTGAATGAGCAGTTCTTC
CDR3: CASGLVPSIAGGRLNEQFF
J: TRBJ2-1
V: TRBV12-5
D: TRBD2
size: -

DNA: TGTGCCAGCAGAAAGGACTATGGCTACACCTTC
CDR3: CASRKDYGYTF
J: TRBJ1-2
V: TRBV28
D: -
size: -

DNA: TGCGCCAGCAGCTTGGGGCAGGCCCCCACTGAAGCTTTCTTT
CDR3: CASSLGQAPTEAFF
J: TRBJ1-1
V: TRBV5-1
D: -
size: once

DNA: TGTGCCAGCAGTAGCCGACAGGGTTACACAGATACGCAGTATTTT
CDR3: CASSSRQGYTDTQYF
J: TRBJ2-3
V: TRBV6-1
D: TRBD1
size: -

DNA: TGCGCCAGCCAGTCTCAATACGAGCAGTACTTC
CDR3: CASQSQYEQYF
J: TRBJ2-7
V: TRBV5-1
D: -
size: -

DNA: TGCGCCACCAGCAACAACTATGGCTACACCTTC
CDR3: CATSNNYGYTF
J: TRBJ1-2
V: TRBV15
D: -
size: -

DNA: TGTGCCAGCAGCCGTAGACAGGGGGCAGATACGCAGTATTTT
CDR3: CASSRRQGADTQYF
J: TRBJ2-3
V: TRBV7-9
D: TRBD1
size: -

DNA: TGTGCCAGCGGGGGACAGGGGGAGAATGAGCAGTTCTTC
CDR3: CASGGQGENEQFF
J: TRBJ2-1
V: TRBV6-6
D: TRBD1
size: once

DNA: TGTGCCAGCAGCTCCCCTGGGGATCTAGCGGGGGTTCAAGAGACCCAGTACTTC
CDR3: CASSSPGDLAGVQETQYF
J: TRBJ2-5
V: TRBV7-9
D: TRBD2
size: -

DNA: TGCGCCAGCAGCCAAGTAACCCCGCCCGACATCTTTTCTTATGGCTACACCTTC
CDR3: CASSQVTPPDIFSYGYTF
J: TRBJ1-2
V: TRBV4-3
D: -
size: -

DNA: TGTGCCAGTAGTAGCACGATATCTCAGCCCCAGCATTTT
CDR3: CASSSTISQPQHF
J: TRBJ1-5
V: TRBV19
D: -
size: few

DNA: TGTGCCAGCAGCTTGGGTGAGAATCAGCCCCAGCATTTT
CDR3: CASSLGENQPQHF
J: TRBJ1-5
V: TRBV7-8
D: -
size: few

DNA: TGTGCCAGCAGCGGACAGGGAGGCATGGTGGAGCAGTACTTC
CDR3: CASSGQGGMVEQYF
J: TRBJ2-7
V: TRBV2
D: TRBD1
size: -

DNA: TGTGCCAGCAGCTTAGGTCGTTACTCTGGGGCCAACGTCCTGACTTTC
CDR3: CASSLGRYSGANVLTF
J: TRBJ2-6
V: TRBV7-2
D: -
size: once

DNA: TGTGCCAGTTCTAGAAACACAGATACGCAGTATTTT
CDR3: CASSRNTDTQYF
J: TRBJ2-3
V: TRBV11-2
D: -
size: once

DNA: TGTGCCAGCAGCTTAAAGTATGGCTACACCTTC
CDR3: CASSLKYGYTF
J: TRBJ1-2
V: TRBV7-2
D: -
size: -

DNA: TGCGCCAGCAGCTTTTGGGGACAGAATCAAAACACCATATATTTT
CDR3: CASSFWGQNQNTIYF
J: TRBJ1-3
V: TRBV5-1
D: TRBD1
size: -

DNA: TGTGCCAGCAGCCAAGTTACAGGGAACTCTGGAAACACCATATATTTT
CDR3: CASSQVTGNSGNTIYF
J: TRBJ1-3
V: TRBV5-5
D: -
size: -

DNA: TGTGCCAGCGTCTTGGGGGGGGCGTCGGACACTGAAGCTTTCTTT
CDR3: CASVLGGASDTEAFF
J: TRBJ1-1
V: TRBV2
D: -
size: -

DNA: TGTGCCAGCAGGGACAGGGGGCAGGTCTATGGCTACACCTTC
CDR3: CASRDRGQVYGYTF
J: TRBJ1-2
V: TRBV28
D: TRBD1
size: -

DNA: TGTGCCAGCAGGACAGGGGGGACTGAAGCTTTCTTT
CDR3: CASRTGGTEAFF
J: TRBJ1-1
V: TRBV6-5
D: TRBD1
size: -

DNA: TGTGCCAGCAGCGCCTCAACTAGCGGGGGCACCGGGGAGCTGTTTTTT
CDR3: CASSASTSGGTGELFF
J: TRBJ2-2
V: TRBV7-3
D: TRBD2
size: -

DNA: TGTGCCAGCAGTTATTACACGGGCTACGAGCAGTACTTC
CDR3: CASSYYTGYEQYF
J: TRBJ2-7
V: TRBV6-5
D: -
size: -

DNA: TGTGCCAGCCAGACGGGGGCTAGCGGGAGCCCCGGGGGCGATGAGCAGTTCTTC
CDR3: CASQTGASGSPGGDEQFF
J: TRBJ2-1
V: TRBV28
D: TRBD2
size: -

DNA: TGTGCCAGCAGCACCAGGGGGTACGAGCAGTACTTC
CDR3: CASSTRGYEQYF
J: TRBJ2-7
V: TRBV5-5
D: TRBD1
size: -

DNA: TGTGCCAGTAGTATTGCTTTAAACTATGGCTACACCTTC
CDR3: CASSIALNYGYTF
J: TRBJ1-2
V: TRBV19
D: -
size: -

DNA: TGTGCCAGTAGTATAGAGGGGGGGACCGACCAAGAGACCCAGTACTTC
CDR3: CASSIEGGTDQETQYF
J: TRBJ2-5
V: TRBV19
D: TRBD2
size: -

DNA: TGTGCCAGCAGCTCCGACAGGGCGGAGACCCAGTACTTC
CDR3: CASSSDRAETQYF
J: TRBJ2-5
V: TRBV11-2
D: TRBD1
size: -

DNA: TGCGCCAGCCGTCGCCGACCGACAGATACGCAGTATTTT
CDR3: CASRRRPTDTQYF
J: TRBJ2-3
V: TRBV10-2
D: -
size: -

DNA: TGTGCCAGCAGTTATTCGACTAGCGGGAGACACGAGCAGTACTTC
CDR3: CASSYSTSGRHEQYF
J: TRBJ2-7
V: TRBV6-5
D: TRBD2
size: -

DNA: TGTGCCAGCACCATTCTCCAGGGATCTGGCGAGCAGTACTTC
CDR3: CASTILQGSGEQYF
J: TRBJ2-7
V: TRBV28
D: -
size: -

DNA: TGTGCCAGCAGTGAAGCCGGGACAGGATTAAACATTCAGTACTTC
CDR3: CASSEAGTGLNIQYF
J: TRBJ2-4
V: TRBV6-1
D: TRBD1
size: -

DNA: TGCGCCAGCAGCCAAACTACAGGGCTGGGCTACACCTTC
CDR3: CASSQTTGLGYTF
J: TRBJ1-2
V: TRBV4-1
D: -
size: -

DNA: TGTGCCAGCAGTTTAAATCGGGGAGGAGCTTTCTTT
CDR3: CASSLNRGGAFF
J: TRBJ1-1
V: TRBV28
D: -
size: -

DNA: TGCAGCGTTGGGGAGACAGGGGACAAGGGGGGCTACACCTTC
CDR3: CSVGETGDKGGYTF
J: TRBJ1-2
V: TRBV29-1
D: TRBD1
size: -

DNA: TGTGCCAGCAGTGTCGTTAAGACAGGGCGTCAGCCCCAGCATTTT
CDR3: CASSVVKTGRQPQHF
J: TRBJ1-5
V: TRBV6-1
D: TRBD1
size: -

DNA: TGCAGCGGATGGACTCCTACCACAGATACGCAGTATTTT
CDR3: CSGWTPTTDTQYF
J: TRBJ2-3
V: TRBV29-1
D: -
size: -

DNA: TGTGCCAGCAGCTCAAGTGTATCCTACGAGCAGTACTTC
CDR3: CASSSSVSYEQYF
J: TRBJ2-7
V: TRBV11-3
D: -
size: -

DNA: TGTGCCAGTAGTATGGACAGGGGAGCTGGCTACACCTTC
CDR3: CASSMDRGAGYTF
J: TRBJ1-2
V: TRBV19
D: TRBD1
size: -